One T cell receptor beta chain is described in this entry. What this receptor recognizes is not known. Base qualities are not recorded, but no much larger clone differs from it by a single base. Synovial fluid samples were matched to blood samples from the same ankylosing spondylitis patients. These data come from a study of CD8 T cells in ankylosing spondylitis (dated by TCRdb to about 2017). For the wider study: The study profiled T cell receptor beta repertoires in healthy donors and ankylosing spondylitis patients to find disease-linked TCR variants. The full study cohort was made up of approximately 27 ankylosing spondylitis patients and around 100 healthy donors. Peripheral blood was sampled, and synovial fluid was additionally collected from ankylosing spondylitis patients. Study-wide findings and limitations: Significant enrichment of the disease-linked clones was reported in matched synovial fluid samples from ankylosing spondylitis patients. Some of the motif variants had been reported before in the synovial fluid and blood of reactive arthritis patients, a finding that suggests common disease-initiation mechanisms. A CD8+ phenotype was shown by the disease-linked clones, which were found at relatively low frequencies in peripheral blood. A TCR beta motif of about eight highly homologous amino acid variants appeared characteristic of blood from ankylosing spondylitis patients.

Sequencing was carried out with an Illumina HiSeq 2500. TCR beta libraries were prepared by quantitative 5'-RACE with molecular barcodes. As for the authors' bioinformatics: A new computational method, built on a probabilistic model of VDJ rearrangement, was used to identify disease-linked TCR variants. The public reads were reprocessed in TCRdb via fastp at Q25 and MiXCR, keeping in-frame beta chains. Each entry merges the rows of one CDR3 protein and shows their most common DNA and genes. V and J calls and clone size were set by TCRdb, not the authors. Here the sample has about 140,000 distinct CDR3 sequences; 7% to 9% occur a single time. The top ten clonotypes cover less than 7.5% of the sample. V has 6 bases trimmed and J has 6 bases trimmed; junction bases matching no gene number 3. The CDR3, cysteine through phenylalanine, is 14 amino acids long. Only the CDR3 DNA stays, 42 bases, in frame from base 1. Per the germline V gene, SQVTM is the CDR1 and ANQGSEA is the CDR2.

The receptor's source is a male donor with ankylosing spondylitis. Sequencing was carried out using synovial fluid, either unsorted or a sorted T cell fraction (not recorded which). The V and J segments used are TRBV29-1 and TRBJ2-3; 16 central nucleotides agree with TRBD2. The base sequence is TGCAGCGTGGCGGGACTAGCGGGGGGGGATACGCAGTATTTT. The resulting protein is CSVAGLAGGDTQYF.